These 9 T cell receptor beta chains came from one sample sequenced in a study of T cell responses to AZD1222 COVID-19 vaccine. Profiling relied on immunoSEQ multiplex PCR, and the TCRdb table lists in-frame clones only, not all of them. The sample has nearly 95,000 clones; 90% are singletons. Material: peripheral blood, obtained on day 0 of AZD1222 vaccination. The receptors shown here come from an adult in good health.

As to this clone: Mismatch with germline at one junction end may stem from a read error. The genes are TRBV13 and TRBJ1-6; tentative D call: TRBD1 (5 bases). This CDR3 is built from 13 residues. Germline-derived CDR1 and CDR2 are PRHDT and FYEKMQ (reference sequence). The CDR3 DNA sequence: TGTGCCAGCAGCTGGGGCCATAACTCACCCCTCCACTTT. It translates to CASSWGHNSPLHF. Variable domain in full (rest from reference TRBV13 and TRBJ1-6): AAGVIQSPRHLIKEKRETATLKCYPIPRHDTVYWYQQGPGQDPQFLISFYEKMQSDKGSIPDRFSAQQFSDYHSELNMSSLELGDSALYFCASSWGHNSPLHFGNGTRLTVT.

The CDR3 DNA reads as TGTGCCTGGAGTCCTGTGGCGGGACGGGCTGGAAAACTGTTTTTT. It specifies CAWSPVAGRAGKLFF. This chain uses TRBV30 with TRBJ1-4; D may be TRBD1 (5 bases). Germline V lookup: CDR1 GTSNPN, CDR2 SVGIG (reference sequence). The CDR3 has 15 residues. Deletions cut 2 bases from V and 10 bases from J, with 20 bases between.

Here the CDR3 DNA reads TGTGCCAGCAGTTACACCCAGGGGATTCGGGATGGCTACACCTTC. Its protein product is CASSYTQGIRDGYTF. The genes are TRBV6-5 and TRBJ1-2; TRBD1 is a possible D gene (6 bases). Trimming pared 2 bases from V and 6 bases from J, leaving 16 bases between. Looked up from germline, CDR1 is MNHEY and CDR2 is SVGAGI. The CDR3 sequence is 15 residues long.

V is TRBV14 and J is TRBJ1-2, with TRBD1 matching 8 bases. Germline-derived CDR1 and CDR2 are SGHDN and FVKESK. The CDR3 has 15 amino acids. Trimming removed 1 base from V and 3 bases from J; junction bases left unmatched: 4. CDR3 residues: CASSQGTGTYYGYTF. In DNA form, the CDR3 reads TGTGCCAGCAGCCAAGGGACAGGGACTTACTATGGCTACACCTTC.

This chain connects TRBV9 to TRBJ2-3, with D unresolved. Germline CDR1 reads SGDLS; CDR2 reads YYNGEE. The CDR3 has 13 residues. V lost 0 bases and J lost 4, with 6 bases in between. The DNA for the CDR3 is TGTGCCAGCAGCGTAGATGGGGCAGATACGCAGTATTTT. It is translated as CASSVDGADTQYF.

The rearrangement uses TRBV2 and TRBJ2-3, with D perhaps being TRBD1 or TRBD2 (7 bases each). The CDR3 has 20 amino acids. The V end was cut by 4 bases, the J end by 0 bases, with 26 bases between. Germline V gives CDR1 SNHLY, CDR2 FYNNEI. The CDR3 DNA reads as TGTGCCAGCAGTGCTATGGGGGGGTTTTACAGGGGAGATAGCACAGATACGCAGTATTTT. This encodes CASSAMGGFYRGDSTDTQYF. Complete variable domain (other parts from reference TRBV2 and TRBJ2-3): EPEVTQTPSHQVTQMGQEVILRCVPISNHLYFYWYRQILGQKVEFLVSFYNNEISEKSEIFDDQFSVERPDGSNFTLKIRSTKLEDSAMYFCASSAMGGFYRGDSTDTQYFGPGTRLTVL.

The V and J genes are TRBV6-5 and TRBJ2-1, with TRBD1 matching over 9 bases. V trimming: 6 bases; J trimming: 4 bases; junction bases outside the gene matches: 7. The CDR3 sequence is 15 residues long. The germline V gene encodes CDR1 MNHEY and CDR2 SVGAGI. This chain's CDR3 is CASSRPGTGYNEQFF. DNA for the CDR3: TGTGCCAGCAGCAGGCCCGGGACAGGGTACAATGAGCAGTTCTTC.

The J gene is TRBJ2-1, the V gene TRBV20-1, with D unresolved. CDR3 length equals 11 residues. CDR1 is DFQATT, CDR2 SNEGSKA, per germline (reference sequence). V shed 4 bases and J shed 12 bases, with 13 bases lying between them. The CDR3 DNA is TGCAGTGCTAAACAAGATGGGTGGCAGTTCTTC. Translation gives CSAKQDGWQFF.

The CDR3 loop reads CSVGQGGDQPQHF. The CDR3 bases are TGCAGCGTTGGACAGGGGGGTGATCAGCCCCAGCATTTT. The chain uses TRBV29-1 and TRBJ1-5; the match to TRBD1 covers 9 bases. V lost 4 bases and J lost 5; bases outside the gene matches: 3. The V gene's germline CDR1 is SQVTM and CDR2 ANQGSEA. This CDR3 spans 13 amino acids.